This T cell receptor (beta chain) originates from a study of CD8 T cells in ankylosing spondylitis. General study points: Disease-linked clones were found to be CD8+ and relatively rare in peripheral blood. Enrichment of disease-linked clones was reportedly significant in matched ankylosing spondylitis synovial fluid.

TCRdb re-derived calls from the 5' RACE reads in MiXCR, one entry per CDR3 protein. The sample holds fewer than 250,000 distinct CDR3 sequences, 10% seen once. The CDR3 has 15 amino acids. Unmatched junction bases numbered 6, after V lost 7 bases and J lost 2 bases. CDR1 and CDR2 (germline): SGHDT, YYEEEE. There are many counts of this clonotype. The antigen is not known. The receptor was isolated from a male donor with ankylosing spondylitis or in good health (not recorded which). The sample comprised blood, either unsorted or a sorted T cell fraction (not recorded which). The chain is built from TRBV5-6 and TRBJ2-1; the match to TRBD2 covers 10 bases. CDR3 residues: CASGPLAGAYNEQFF. CDR3 in DNA: TGTGCCAGCGGTCCGCTAGCGGGAGCCTACAATGAGCAGTTCTTC.